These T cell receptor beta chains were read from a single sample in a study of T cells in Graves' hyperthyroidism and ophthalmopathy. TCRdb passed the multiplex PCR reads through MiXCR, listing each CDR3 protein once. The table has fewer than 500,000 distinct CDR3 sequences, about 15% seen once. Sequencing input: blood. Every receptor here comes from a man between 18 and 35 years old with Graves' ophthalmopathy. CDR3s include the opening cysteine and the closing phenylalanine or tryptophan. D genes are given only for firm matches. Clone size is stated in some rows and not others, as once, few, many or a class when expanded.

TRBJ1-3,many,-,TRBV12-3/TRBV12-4,CASSLTGYTIYF,TGTGCCAGCAGTCTCACGGGATACACCATATATTTT
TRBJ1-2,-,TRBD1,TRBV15,CATSRDLSGGYGYTF,TGTGCCACCAGCAGAGATTTATCAGGGGGTTATGGCTACACCTTC
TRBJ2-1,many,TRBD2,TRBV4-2,CASSQGGPLAASYNEQFF,TGTGCCAGCAGCCAAGGGGGACCACTAGCGGCATCTTACAATGAGCAGTTCTTC
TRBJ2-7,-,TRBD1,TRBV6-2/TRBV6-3,CASSPDGTGPDEQYF,TGTGCCAGCAGTCCGGACGGGACAGGGCCCGACGAGCAGTACTTC
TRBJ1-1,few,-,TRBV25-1,CASSEFLAPGHSTEAFF,TGTGCCAGCAGTGAATTCCTTGCCCCGGGACACAGCACTGAAGCTTTCTTT
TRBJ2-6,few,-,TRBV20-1,CSARDRAPSGANVLTF,TGCAGTGCTAGAGACAGGGCCCCCTCTGGGGCCAACGTCCTGACTTTC
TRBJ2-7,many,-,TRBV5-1,CASSILTGDSYEQYF,TGCGCCAGCAGCATCCTGACGGGGGACTCCTACGAGCAGTACTTC
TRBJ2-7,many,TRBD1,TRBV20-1,CSANRDRASYEQYF,TGCAGTGCTAACCGGGACAGGGCGTCCTACGAGCAGTACTTC
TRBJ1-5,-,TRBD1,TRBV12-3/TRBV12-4,CASRIGQGGNQPQHF,TGTGCCAGCAGGATAGGACAGGGGGGCAATCAGCCCCAGCATTTT
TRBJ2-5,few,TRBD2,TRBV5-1,CASKTSFETQYF,TGCGCCAGCAAGACTAGCTTTGAGACCCAGTACTTC
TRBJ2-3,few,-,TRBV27,CASSTLAGLSTDTQYF,TGTGCCAGCAGTACACTAGCAGGCCTTAGCACAGATACGCAGTATTTT
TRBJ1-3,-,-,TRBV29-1,CSAAGGDNGNTIYF,TGCAGCGCGGCCGGAGGGGATAACGGAAACACCATATATTTT
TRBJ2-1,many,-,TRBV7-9,CASSHSGLGRKNEQFF,TGTGCCAGCAGCCACAGCGGCCTAGGCCGGAAGAATGAGCAGTTCTTC
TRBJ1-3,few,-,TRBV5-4,CASSEVGGTSGNTIYF,TGTGCCAGCAGCGAGGTCGGAGGGACCTCTGGAAACACCATATATTTT
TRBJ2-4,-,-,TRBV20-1,CSARRGPPGAWLIQYF,TGCAGTGCTAGAAGGGGTCCGCCAGGAGCTTGGCTCATTCAGTACTTC
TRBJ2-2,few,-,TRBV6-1,CASSYPGATGELFF,TGTGCCAGCAGTTACCCTGGGGCCACCGGGGAGCTGTTTTTT
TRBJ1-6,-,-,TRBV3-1,CARRSDSSYNSPLHF,TGTGCCAGAAGATCTGACAGCTCCTACAATTCACCCCTCCACTTT
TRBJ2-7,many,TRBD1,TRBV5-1,CASSTTGAFLNEQYF,TGCGCCAGCAGCACGACAGGGGCCTTTTTAAACGAGCAGTACTTC
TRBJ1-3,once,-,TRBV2,CASSEVVRGGNTIYF,TGTGCCAGCAGTGAAGTGGTGAGGGGTGGAAACACCATATATTTT
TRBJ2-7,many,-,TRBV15,CATSRDNLEIYEQYF,TGTGCCACCAGCAGAGATAATCTGGAGATCTACGAGCAGTACTTC
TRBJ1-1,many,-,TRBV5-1,CASSLQRVGSEAFF,TGCGCCAGCAGCCTCCAGCGGGTGGGGTCTGAAGCTTTCTTT
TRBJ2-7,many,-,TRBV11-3,CATPGRGEQYF,TGTGCCACCCCTGGCCGAGGGGAGCAGTACTTC
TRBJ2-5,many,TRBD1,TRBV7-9,CASSPQTGKETQYF,TGTGCCAGCAGCCCACAGACAGGGAAAGAGACCCAGTACTTC
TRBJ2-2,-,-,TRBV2,CASSEVAAENTGELFF,TGTGCCAGCAGTGAAGTGGCTGCCGAGAACACCGGGGAGCTGTTTTTT
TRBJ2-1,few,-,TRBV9,CASAQGNEQFF,TGTGCCAGCGCCCAGGGGAATGAGCAGTTCTTC
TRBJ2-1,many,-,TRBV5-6,CASSLDGRRGNEQFF,TGTGCCAGCAGCTTGGATGGAAGGAGGGGGAATGAGCAGTTCTTC
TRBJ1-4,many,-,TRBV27,CASSLSQGEYGNEKLFF,TGTGCCAGCAGTTTATCGCAGGGCGAATACGGGAATGAAAAACTGTTTTTT
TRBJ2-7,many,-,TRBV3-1,CASSQTSGGSYEQYF,TGTGCCAGCAGCCAAACCTCTGGGGGCTCCTACGAGCAGTACTTC
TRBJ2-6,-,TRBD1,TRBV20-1,CSARGWTGSGANVLTF,TGCAGTGCTAGGGGTTGGACAGGCTCTGGGGCCAACGTCCTGACTTTC
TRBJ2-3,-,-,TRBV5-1,CASRSRGLDTDTQYF,TGCGCCAGCAGGTCTCGGGGGCTAGACACAGATACGCAGTATTTT
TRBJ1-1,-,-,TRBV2,CASGRGSNTEAFF,TGTGCCAGCGGGAGGGGTTCGAACACTGAAGCTTTCTTT
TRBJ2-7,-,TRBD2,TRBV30,CAWGGLVPYEQYF,TGTGCCTGGGGGGGACTAGTTCCCTACGAGCAGTACTTC
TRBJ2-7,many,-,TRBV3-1,CASRQTGLEEQYF,TGTGCCAGCAGACAGACGGGACTCGAAGAGCAGTACTTC
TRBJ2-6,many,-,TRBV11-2,CASSLDSRVGRDSGANVLTF,TGTGCCAGCAGCTTAGACAGCCGGGTCGGCAGGGATTCTGGGGCCAACGTCCTGACTTTC
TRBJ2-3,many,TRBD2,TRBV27,CASKREGLATDTQYF,TGTGCCAGCAAACGGGAGGGTTTGGCCACAGATACGCAGTATTTT
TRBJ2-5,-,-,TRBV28,CASSTPGAGTQYF,TGTGCCAGCAGCACCCCAGGGGCTGGGACCCAGTACTTC
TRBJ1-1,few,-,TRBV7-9,CASSPGTAEAAFF,TGTGCCAGCAGCCCTGGGACGGCAGAAGCGGCTTTCTTT
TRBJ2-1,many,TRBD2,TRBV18,CASSLREGDEQFF,TGTGCCAGCTCACTCCGGGAGGGCGATGAGCAGTTCTTC
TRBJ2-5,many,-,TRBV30,CAWSDKTQYF,TGTGCCTGGAGTGACAAGACCCAGTACTTC
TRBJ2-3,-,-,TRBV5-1,CASSSGHSSTDTQYF,TGCGCCAGCAGCTCCGGACATTCTAGCACAGATACGCAGTATTTT
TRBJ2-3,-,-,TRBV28,CASSLLTVGNADTQYF,TGTGCCAGCAGTCTATTGACGGTCGGGAACGCGGATACGCAGTATTTT